Shown below are 16 T cell receptor beta chains from a single sample sequenced in a study of regulatory T cells in long-lasting Graves disease. The authors built TCR beta libraries using iRepertoire HTBI primers and Arm-PCR of CDR3 regions. TCRdb recomputed calls from the multiplex PCR reads with MiXCR, one row per CDR3 protein. The sample consists of roughly 500,000 distinct CDR3 sequences, 12% to 15% of them appearing once. Sample time point: newly diagnosed GD, antithyroid drugs for less than 3 months. RNA extracted from PBMCs served as the sequencing template. This sample was also put to use in a study of T cells in Graves' hyperthyroidism and ophthalmopathy.

This sample comprised peripheral blood mononuclear cells (PBMCs), obtained at new diagnosis, from a patient treated with antithyroid drugs. The receptors originated from a woman between 50 and 59 years old with Graves disease.

This clonotype was counted ten times or more. The CDR3 nucleotides are TGTGCCAGCAGTTTATCCGCTAGCGGGACGGTCGGGGAGCTGTTTTTT. Protein product: CASSLSASGTVGELFF. V usage is TRBV28 and J usage is TRBJ2-2, with 9 bases that match TRBD2. V shed 1 base and J 7 bases; nucleotides not matched to a gene: 7. CDR3 length equals 16 residues. Germline V gives CDR1 MDHEN, CDR2 SYDVKM. The variable domain in full, completed from reference TRBV28 and TRBJ2-2, reads DVKVTQSSRYLVKRTGEKVFLECVQDMDHENMFWYRQDPGLGLRLIYFSYDVKMKEKGDIPEGYSVSREKKERFSLILESASTNQTSMYLCASSLSASGTVGELFFGEGSRLTVL.

This clonotype has only a few counts. The chain couples TRBV20-1 to TRBJ1-4; D perhaps matches TRBD1 (6 bases). Germline CDR1 reads DFQATT; CDR2 reads SNEGSKA (reference sequence). The CDR3 extends over 14 amino acids. Trimming shortened V by 5 bases and J by 7 bases, and 17 bases separated the two germline ends. CDR3 in amino acids: CSAPPGGATEKLFF. CDR3 nucleotide sequence: TGCAGTGCTCCCCCCGGGGGGGCGACTGAAAAACTGTTTTTT.

The V gene is TRBV5-1, the J gene TRBJ2-3; TRBD2 matches 9 bases. CDR1 is SGHRS, CDR2 YFSETQ, per germline. This CDR3 has 16 residues. The V gene end was trimmed by 4 bases and the J gene end by 3 bases; junction bases not matched to a gene: 9. This chain's CDR3 is CASSGYEREVTDTQYF. For the CDR3, the DNA is TGCGCCAGCAGCGGATATGAGCGGGAGGTAACAGATACGCAGTATTTT. Filled out from reference TRBV5-1 and TRBJ2-3, the complete variable domain reads KAGVTQTPRYLIKTRGQQVTLSCSPISGHRSVSWYQQTPGQGLQFLFEYFSETQRNKGNFPGRFSGRQFSNSRSEMNVSTLELGDSALYLCASSGYEREVTDTQYFGPGTRLTVL.

This chain connects TRBV18 to TRBJ1-5, with D maybe TRBD1 (6 bases). Trimming removed 3 bases at V and 8 bases at J, with 11 bases between. This CDR3 is 13 amino acids long. CDR1 KGHSH and CDR2 LQKENI come from the germline V gene. The CDR3 nucleotides are TGTGCCAGCTCACCCGACAGGAGCAAGCCCCAGCATTTT. Its protein is CASSPDRSKPQHF.

This clonotype came up many times. The chain carries TRBV20-1 and TRBJ2-3; D is uncertain. V shed 0 bases and J shed 0 bases, with 10 bases lying between them. CDR3 size: 15 residues. Germline-derived CDR1 and CDR2 are DFQATT and SNEGSKA (reference sequence). CDR3 region: CSARDLQTSTDTQYF. For the CDR3, the DNA is TGCAGTGCTAGAGATCTGCAGACGAGCACAGATACGCAGTATTTT.

This clonotype was counted many times. The chain combines TRBV7-3 with TRBJ2-7; the D gene is possibly TRBD1 (5 bases). CDR1 is SGHTA and CDR2 is FQGTGA in the germline V gene. With 5 bases removed from V and 3 bases from J, the gap between germline ends came to 14 bases. CDR3 length equals 14 residues. For the CDR3, the DNA is TGTGCCAGCAGCCAACGGACACTTTACTACGAGCAGTACTTC. Its translation: CASSQRTLYYEQYF.

This clonotype was observed a handful of times. CDR3 nucleotide sequence: TGTGCCAGCAGCTTAGCGCTGAGCGGGAGCAGGGATGAGCAGTTCTTC. Translated: CASSLALSGSRDEQFF. This chain connects TRBV7-9 to TRBJ2-1, with 8 bases aligning to TRBD2. This CDR3 comprises 16 residues. Germline assignment: CDR1 SEHNR and CDR2 FQNEAQ (reference sequence). With 0 bases clipped from V and 8 bases from J, the junction kept 9 bases outside the gene matches.

This clonotype was seen a few times. CDR3 sequence (DNA): TGCAGTGCTAGTGGCGATGTGAAGGGGACTAGCGGATACGAGCAGTACTTC. This encodes CSASGDVKGTSGYEQYF. The chain carries TRBV20-1 and TRBJ2-7, with TRBD2 matching 11 bases. The CDR3 extends over 17 amino acids. Losses at the gene ends were 3 bases for V and 4 bases for J; bases not matched to a gene: 14. CDR1 is DFQATT and CDR2 is SNEGSKA in the germline V gene (reference sequence).

Points on this clonotype: In this CDR3 the conserved last residue, phenylalanine or tryptophan, is missing, so a read error is likely. The chain is built from TRBV3-1 and TRBJ2-4; TRBD2 agrees at 9 bases. Germline V gene sequence: CDR1 LGHDT, CDR2 YNNKEL (reference sequence). With V trimmed by 4 bases and J by 11 bases, 12 bases remained unmatched. The length of the CDR3 is 15 residues. The CDR3 coding sequence is TGTGCCAGCAGCCCTATAGCGGGAGCTAGAACATTTCAGTACATC. It specifies CASSPIAGARTFQYI.

This chain joins TRBV13 and TRBJ2-7; 8 bases fit TRBD2. Unmatched junction bases numbered 9, after V lost 2 bases and J lost 0 bases. The CDR3 covers 17 residues. Germline assignment: CDR1 PRHDT and CDR2 FYEKMQ (reference sequence). The CDR3 loop reads CASSLRRKLAVSYEQYF. For the CDR3, the DNA is TGTGCCAGCAGCTTAAGGAGGAAACTAGCGGTCTCCTACGAGCAGTACTTC. Full variable domain (missing parts from reference TRBV13 and TRBJ2-7): AAGVIQSPRHLIKEKRETATLKCYPIPRHDTVYWYQQGPGQDPQFLISFYEKMQSDKGSIPDRFSAQQFSDYHSELNMSSLELGDSALYFCASSLRRKLAVSYEQYFGPGTRLTVT.

This clonotype was counted at least ten times. Written as DNA, the CDR3 is TGTGCCAGCAGTTTAGTGGCGCGGCAAGAGACCCAGTACTTC. Translating it yields CASSLVARQETQYF. The rearrangement uses TRBV27 and TRBJ2-5; unclear D gene. Looked up from germline, CDR1 is MNHEY and CDR2 is SMNVEV (reference sequence). There are 14 residues in the CDR3. V lost 2 bases and J lost 2, with 9 bases in between.

The chain recombines TRBV3-1 with TRBJ2-7; 12 bases agree with TRBD2. This CDR3 contains 17 residues. V lost 5 bases and J lost 2; bases outside the gene matches: 10. The V gene's germline CDR1 is LGHDT and CDR2 YNNKEL (reference sequence). CDR3 region: CASSYSGLAGIPYEQYF. CDR3 bases: TGTGCCAGCAGCTACTCCGGACTAGCGGGGATACCCTACGAGCAGTACTTC.

This clonotype was seen at least ten times. In DNA, the CDR3 is TGTGCCAGCTCACCACCGGGACAGGGGGGGCGAAATCAGCCCCAGCATTTT. Encoded protein: CASSPPGQGGRNQPQHF. The chain links TRBV18 to TRBJ1-5; 11 nucleotides line up with TRBD1. The CDR3 covers 17 residues. CDR1 KGHSH and CDR2 LQKENI come from the germline V gene. The J segment lost 4 bases and the V segment lost 0 bases, leaving 5 bases of the junction unmatched. The whole variable domain, remainder taken from reference TRBV18 and TRBJ1-5, is NAGVMQNPRHLVRRRGQEARLRCSPMKGHSHVYWYRQLPEEGLKFMVYLQKENIIDESGMPKERFSAEFPKEGPSILRIQQVVRGDSAAYFCASSPPGQGGRNQPQHFGDGTRLSIL.

A few counts support this clonotype. This may be a read error: a much more frequent sequence differs by one nucleotide. J is TRBJ2-2 and V is TRBV12-3 or TRBV12-4; TRBD1 agrees at 9 bases. The CDR3 has 15 residues. In DNA, the CDR3 is TGTGCCAGCAGTAAACAGGGGGCGAGGACCGGGAAGCTGTTTTTT. The encoded protein is CASSKQGARTGKLFF.

This clonotype was seen a handful of times. J is TRBJ2-1 and V is TRBV7-9, with unresolved D. Germline V gene sequence: CDR1 SEHNR, CDR2 FQNEAQ (reference sequence). Trimming removed 1 base at V and 2 bases at J, with 6 bases between. The CDR3 extends over 14 amino acids. The chain's CDR3 is CASSLDHTYNEQFF. DNA for the CDR3: TGTGCCAGCAGCTTAGATCACACCTACAATGAGCAGTTCTTC.

This clonotype was detected ten times or more. This rearrangement joins TRBV12-3 or TRBV12-4 to TRBJ1-2, with a weak D call TRBD1 (5 bases). CDR3 length: 14 amino acids. The V gene lost 2 bases and the J gene lost 2 bases, with 9 bases spanning the gap. CDR3: CASSLMGPNYGYTF. In DNA, the CDR3 is TGTGCCAGCAGTTTAATGGGACCAAACTATGGCTACACCTTC.